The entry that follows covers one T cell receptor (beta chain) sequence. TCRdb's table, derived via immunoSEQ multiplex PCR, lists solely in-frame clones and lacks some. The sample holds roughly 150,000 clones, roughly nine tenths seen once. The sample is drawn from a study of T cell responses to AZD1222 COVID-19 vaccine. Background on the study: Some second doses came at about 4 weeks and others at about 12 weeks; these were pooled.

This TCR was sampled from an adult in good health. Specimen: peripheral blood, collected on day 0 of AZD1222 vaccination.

CDR3 sequence (DNA): TGTGCCAGCAGTTTATCGGGGTTCTCTGGGGCCAACGTCCTGACTTTC. This sequence encodes CASSLSGFSGANVLTF. The genes are TRBV27 and TRBJ2-6, with D uncertain. CDR1 is MNHEY, CDR2 SMNVEV, per germline (reference sequence). The CDR3 runs to 16 residues. Trimming stripped 0 bases from V and 0 bases from J, with 6 bases between.